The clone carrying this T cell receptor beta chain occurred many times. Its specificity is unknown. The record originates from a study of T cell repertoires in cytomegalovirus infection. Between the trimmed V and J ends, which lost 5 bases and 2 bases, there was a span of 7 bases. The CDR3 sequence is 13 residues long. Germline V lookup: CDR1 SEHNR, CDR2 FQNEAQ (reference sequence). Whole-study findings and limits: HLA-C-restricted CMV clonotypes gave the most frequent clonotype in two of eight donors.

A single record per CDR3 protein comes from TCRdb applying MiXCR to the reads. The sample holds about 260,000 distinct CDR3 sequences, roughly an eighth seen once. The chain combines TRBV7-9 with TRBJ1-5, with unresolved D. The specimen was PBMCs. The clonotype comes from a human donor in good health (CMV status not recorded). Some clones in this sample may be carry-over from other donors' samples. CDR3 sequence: CASSGLGNQPQHF. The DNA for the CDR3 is TGTGCCAGCAGCGGGTTGGGCAATCAGCCCCAGCATTTT.